A single sample gave rise to the 12 T cell receptor beta chains below, sequenced in a study of blood T cells in healthy people across ages. A second PCR of about 7 to 12 cycles used a sample-barcoded 5' primer and a J-beta primer mix. TCRdb processed the 5' RACE reads anew with MiXCR; each CDR3 protein has one entry. The sample contains 1.5 million to 2 million distinct CDR3 sequences, 28% of which appear only once. Sequenced sample: blood. The receptors derive from a woman aged 25-40 years in good health.

This chain uses TRBV29-1 with TRBJ1-2; D gene uncertain. The CDR3 length is 11 residues. Germline-derived CDR1 and CDR2 are SQVTM and ANQGSEA. V was pared by 1 base and J by 8 bases, with 8 bases between. CDR3 nucleotide sequence: TGCAGCGTTGAAGGCCAGGAGGGCTACACCTTC. Translating it yields CSVEGQEGYTF.

The chain employs TRBV5-1 and TRBJ1-1, with unresolved D. Germline CDR1 is SGHRS and CDR2 is YFSETQ. This CDR3 is built from 13 residues. V dropped 0 bases and J dropped 4 bases, with 7 bases sitting between them. The CDR3 coding sequence is TGCGCCAGCAGCTTGGAGTTGGTCACTGAAGCTTTCTTT. The encoded protein is CASSLELVTEAFF.

This clonotype was found a few times. The junction shows a germline mismatch at one end, possibly a read error. The chain has TRBV5-1 and TRBJ2-5, with 8 bases matching TRBD1. Germline loops: CDR1 SGHRS, CDR2 YFSETQ. The CDR3 runs 14 residues. DNA for the CDR3: TGCGCCAGCAGTTTGGGACAGGACAAAGAGACCCAGTACTTC. Encoded protein: CASSLGQDKETQYF.

This clonotype came up a few times. V and J are TRBV12-3 or TRBV12-4 and TRBJ2-1, with 8 bases matching TRBD2. After removal of 6 bases from V and 8 bases from J, the junction contained 15 bases not matched to a gene. The CDR3 contains 16 residues. The CDR3 nucleotides are TGTGCCAGCAGCACGCAATTAAGCGGGAGCGAACATGAGCAGTTCTTC. This gives the protein CASSTQLSGSEHEQFF.

This chain uses TRBV3-1 with TRBJ2-2; D not certain. Germline V lookup: CDR1 LGHDT, CDR2 YNNKEL (reference sequence). Trimming stripped 1 base from V and 4 bases from J, with 4 bases between. The CDR3 has 13 amino acids. The CDR3 nucleotides read TGTGCCAGCAGCCAAGCGGGCACCGGGGAGCTGTTTTTT. This sequence encodes CASSQAGTGELFF.

There are a few counts of this clonotype. The V gene is TRBV20-1, the J gene TRBJ2-2; D not resolved. V was clipped by 0 bases and J by 4 bases, with 6 bases between them. CDR3 length: 13 amino acids. The germline V gene has CDR1 DFQATT and CDR2 SNEGSKA (reference sequence). Here the CDR3 DNA reads TGCAGTGCTAGAGATCCTTTCACCGGGGAGCTGTTTTTT. Translating it yields CSARDPFTGELFF.

The chain has TRBV6-5 and TRBJ2-3, with D unresolved. Trimming cost V 4 bases and J 3 bases, with 11 bases left between them. From germline, CDR1 is MNHEY and CDR2 SVGAGI. The CDR3 contains 14 residues. The CDR3: CASSLGRTTDTQYF. Written as DNA, the CDR3 is TGTGCCAGCAGTTTGGGCAGAACAACAGATACGCAGTATTTT.

At least ten counts were recorded for this clonotype. This chain connects TRBV7-2 to TRBJ2-5, with D tentatively TRBD1 or TRBD2 (5 bases each). The CDR3 loop spans 16 amino acids. The V gene lost 1 base and the J gene lost 1 base, with 13 bases spanning the gap. Germline CDR1 reads SGHTA; CDR2 reads FQGNSA. DNA for the CDR3: TGTGCCAGCAGCTTAGGTTCGGCGAGGGGCCAAGAGACCCAGTACTTC. It is translated as CASSLGSARGQETQYF.

The rearrangement links TRBV7-9 to TRBJ2-1, with 9 bases that match TRBD2. The CDR3 is made up of 15 amino acids. CDR1 and CDR2 (germline): SEHNR, FQNEAQ (reference sequence). Trimming at V came to 2 bases and at J to 8 bases, leaving 7 bases not matched to a gene. This CDR3 is CASSLRREGPDEQFF. The CDR3 DNA reads as TGTGCCAGCAGCTTACGGCGGGAGGGCCCCGATGAGCAGTTCTTC.

This clonotype was seen only a few times. The genes are TRBV12-3 or TRBV12-4 and TRBJ2-1; the match to TRBD2 covers 8 bases. This CDR3 contains 14 residues. Losses at the gene ends were 5 bases for V and 7 bases for J; bases not matched to a gene: 7. CDR3 sequence (DNA): TGTGCCAGCAGTCCAACGGGAGGGCCGAATGAGCAGTTCTTC. Its translation: CASSPTGGPNEQFF.

This clonotype was detected many times. V and J are TRBV7-8 and TRBJ2-3, with 7 bases fitting TRBD1. V was pared by 2 bases and J by 4 bases, with 3 bases of the junction left unmatched. The CDR3 consists of 14 residues. The V gene's germline CDR1 is SGHVS and CDR2 FQNEAQ. The DNA for the CDR3 is TGTGCCAGCAGCTTAAGGGGGCAAGCAGATACGCAGTATTTT. This translates into CASSLRGQADTQYF.

This clonotype was seen many times. CDR3 DNA sequence: TGCGCCAGCAACACAGGGATCTCCTACGAGCAGTACTTC. Its translation: CASNTGISYEQYF. J is TRBJ2-7 and V is TRBV5-1, with a weak D call TRBD1 (6 bases). The CDR3 has 13 residues. The germline V gene has CDR1 SGHRS and CDR2 YFSETQ. Trimming left V 6 bases short and J 0 bases short, with 10 bases between.